The TCR beta chain under discussion was sequenced for a study of shared clonotypes between healthy human individuals. About the study: CD4 naive and CD4 memory each took three plates per donor, while CD8 naive took two and CD8 memory one. Notes on the study in general: In this cohort, only blood was sampled, and tissue repertoires likely differ. When compared with the clonotypes that were shared by all four sorted-subset donors, the non-shared clonotypes turned out to have lower generation probabilities.

V was cut by 7 bases and J by 8 bases, with 14 bases left in between. Germline V CDR1 and CDR2: MNHNY, SVGAGI (reference sequence). CDR3 length: 12 amino acids. The method was immunoSEQ multiplex PCR; TCRdb's version includes in-frame clones alone and lacks a portion of them. The sample shows 2,500,000 or so clones, 93% of them seen only once. CD4+ cells underwent separation, giving CD45RA+ naive and CD45RA-negative memory subsets. This clone was recorded once. As yet, its antigen is unknown. The chain employs TRBV6-6 and TRBJ1-2; D gene ambiguous. The source material was naive CD4+ T cells from PBMCs. The sample's subset: CD45RA+ positively selected. The origin of this receptor is a man aged 18 to 30 in good health. Some clones in this sample may be carry-over from other donors' samples. The CDR3 loop is CASNLGSRGYTF. Here the CDR3 DNA reads TGTGCCAGCAATCTAGGCTCGCGGGGCTACACCTTC.